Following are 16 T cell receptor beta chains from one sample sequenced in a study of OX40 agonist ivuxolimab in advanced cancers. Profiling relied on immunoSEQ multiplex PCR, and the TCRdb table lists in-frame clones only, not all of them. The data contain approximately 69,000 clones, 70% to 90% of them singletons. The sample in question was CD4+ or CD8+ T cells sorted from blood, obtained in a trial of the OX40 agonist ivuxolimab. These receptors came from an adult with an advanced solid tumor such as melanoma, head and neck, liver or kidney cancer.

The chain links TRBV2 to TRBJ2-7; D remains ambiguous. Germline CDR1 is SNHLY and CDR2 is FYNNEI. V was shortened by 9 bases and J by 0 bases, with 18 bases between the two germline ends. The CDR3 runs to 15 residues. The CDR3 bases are TGTGCCAGTACCTCGTCGCTGACCTCCTCCTACGAGCAGTACTTC. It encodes CASTSSLTSSYEQYF. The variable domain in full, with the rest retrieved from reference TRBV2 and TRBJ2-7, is EPEVTQTPSHQVTQMGQEVILRCVPISNHLYFYWYRQILGQKVEFLVSFYNNEISEKSEIFDDQFSVERPDGSNFTLKIRSTKLEDSAMYFCASTSSLTSSYEQYFGPGTRLTVT.

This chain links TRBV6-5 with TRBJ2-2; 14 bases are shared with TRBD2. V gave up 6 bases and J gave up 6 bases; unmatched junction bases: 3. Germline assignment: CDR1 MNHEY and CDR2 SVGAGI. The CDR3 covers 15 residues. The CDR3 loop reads CASRGTSGGPGELFF. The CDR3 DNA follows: TGTGCCAGCAGGGGGACTAGCGGGGGACCCGGGGAGCTGTTTTTT.

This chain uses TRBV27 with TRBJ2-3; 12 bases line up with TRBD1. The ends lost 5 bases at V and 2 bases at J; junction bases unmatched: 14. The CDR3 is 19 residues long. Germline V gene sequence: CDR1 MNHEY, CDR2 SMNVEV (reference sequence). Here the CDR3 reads CASSRYGTGGTLVTDTQYF. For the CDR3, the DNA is TGTGCCAGCAGTCGATACGGGACAGGGGGCACCTTGGTCACAGATACGCAGTATTTT.

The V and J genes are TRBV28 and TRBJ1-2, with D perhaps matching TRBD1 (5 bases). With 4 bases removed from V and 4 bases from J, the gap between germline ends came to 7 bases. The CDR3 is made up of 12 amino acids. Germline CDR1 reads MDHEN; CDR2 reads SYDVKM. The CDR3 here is CASSSGLYGYTF. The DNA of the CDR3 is TGTGCCAGCAGTTCGGGGCTCTATGGCTACACCTTC.

CDR3 nucleotides: TGTGCCAGCAGGGAACGGGAGAAGGGCTACAATGAGCAGTTCTTC. Its protein is CASREREKGYNEQFF. The rearrangement links TRBV2 to TRBJ2-1, with a weak D call TRBD2 (6 bases). CDR3 length equals 15 residues. V lost 6 bases and J lost 3, with 15 bases in between. Germline V CDR1 and CDR2: SNHLY, FYNNEI.

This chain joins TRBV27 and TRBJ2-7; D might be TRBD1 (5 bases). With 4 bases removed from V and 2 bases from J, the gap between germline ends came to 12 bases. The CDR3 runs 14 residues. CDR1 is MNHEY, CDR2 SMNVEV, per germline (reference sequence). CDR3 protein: CASSSRAGTYEQYF. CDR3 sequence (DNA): TGTGCCAGCAGTTCCAGGGCAGGGACCTACGAGCAGTACTTC.

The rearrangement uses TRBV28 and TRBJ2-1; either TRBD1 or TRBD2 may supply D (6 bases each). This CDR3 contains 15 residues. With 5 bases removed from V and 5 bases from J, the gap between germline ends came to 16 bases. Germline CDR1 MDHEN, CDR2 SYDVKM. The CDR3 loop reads CASSPLGGGHNEQFF. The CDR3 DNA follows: TGTGCCAGCAGTCCCCTGGGGGGCGGACACAATGAGCAGTTCTTC.

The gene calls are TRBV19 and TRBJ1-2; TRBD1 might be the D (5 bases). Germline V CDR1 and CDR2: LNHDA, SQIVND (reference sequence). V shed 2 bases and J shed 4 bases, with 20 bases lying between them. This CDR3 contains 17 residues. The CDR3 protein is CASSIWGAGLEGYGYTF. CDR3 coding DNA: TGTGCCAGTAGTATATGGGGAGCGGGACTAGAAGGCTATGGCTACACCTTC. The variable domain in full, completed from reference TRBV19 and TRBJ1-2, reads DGGITQSPKYLFRKEGQNVTLSCEQNLNHDAMYWYRQDPGQGLRLIYYSQIVNDFQKGDIAEGYSVSREKKESFPLTVTSAQKNPTAFYLCASSIWGAGLEGYGYTFGSGTRLTVV.

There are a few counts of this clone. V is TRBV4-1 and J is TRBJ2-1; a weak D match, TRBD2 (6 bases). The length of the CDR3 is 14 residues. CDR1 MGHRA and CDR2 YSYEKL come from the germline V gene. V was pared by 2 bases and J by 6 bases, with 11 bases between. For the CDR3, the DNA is TGCGCCAGCAGCCAACCTTGGGACTCCAATGAGCAGTTCTTC. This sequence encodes CASSQPWDSNEQFF.

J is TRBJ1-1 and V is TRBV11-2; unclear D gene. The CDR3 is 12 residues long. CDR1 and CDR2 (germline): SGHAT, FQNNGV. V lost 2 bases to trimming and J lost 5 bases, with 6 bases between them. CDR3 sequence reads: CASSLRGTEAFF. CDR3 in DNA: TGTGCCAGCAGCTTACGAGGGACTGAAGCTTTCTTT. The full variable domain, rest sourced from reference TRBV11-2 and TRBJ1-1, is EAGVAQSPRYKIIEKRQSVAFWCNPISGHATLYWYQQILGQGPKLLIQFQNNGVVDDSQLPKDRFSAERLKGVDSTLKIQPAKLEDSAVYLCASSLRGTEAFFGQGTRLTVV.

The CDR3 is CASSATGGNFGNTIYF. The DNA of the CDR3 is TGTGCCAGCAGTGCCACAGGGGGCAATTTTGGAAACACCATATATTTT. V usage is TRBV11-3 and J usage is TRBJ1-3, with 9 bases that match TRBD1. The CDR3 sequence is 16 residues long. Trimming at V came to 6 bases and at J to 3 bases, leaving 9 bases not matched to a gene. The germline gives CDR1 SGHNT, CDR2 YENEEA.

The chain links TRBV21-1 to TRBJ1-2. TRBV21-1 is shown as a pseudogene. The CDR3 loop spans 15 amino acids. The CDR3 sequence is CASSKDPGVNYGYTF. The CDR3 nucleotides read TGTGCCAGCAGCAAAGACCCGGGGGTTAACTATGGCTACACCTTC.

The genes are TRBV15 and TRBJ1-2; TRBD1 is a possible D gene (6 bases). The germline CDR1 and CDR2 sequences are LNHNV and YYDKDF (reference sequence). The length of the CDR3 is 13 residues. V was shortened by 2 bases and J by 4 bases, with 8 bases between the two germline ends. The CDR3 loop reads CATSRTGSYGYTF. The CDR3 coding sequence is TGTGCCACCAGCAGAACAGGGTCCTATGGCTACACCTTC. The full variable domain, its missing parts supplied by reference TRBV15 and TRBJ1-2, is DAMVIQNPRYQVTQFGKPVTLSCSQTLNHNVMYWYQQKSSQAPKLLFHYYDKDFNNEADTPDNFQSRRPNTSFCFLDIRSPGLGDTAMYLCATSRTGSYGYTFGSGTRLTVV.

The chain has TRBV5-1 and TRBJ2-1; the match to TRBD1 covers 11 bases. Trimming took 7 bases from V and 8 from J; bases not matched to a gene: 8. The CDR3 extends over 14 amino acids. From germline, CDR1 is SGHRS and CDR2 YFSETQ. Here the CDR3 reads CASVLGQGVYEQFF. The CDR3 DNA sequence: TGCGCCAGCGTCCTGGGACAGGGGGTCTATGAGCAGTTCTTC.

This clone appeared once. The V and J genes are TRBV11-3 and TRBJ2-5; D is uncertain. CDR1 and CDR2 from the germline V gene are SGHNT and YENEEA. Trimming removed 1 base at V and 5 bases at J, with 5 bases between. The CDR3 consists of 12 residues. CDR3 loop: CASSLGSETQYF. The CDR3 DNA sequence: TGTGCCAGCAGCTTAGGTTCGGAGACCCAGTACTTC.

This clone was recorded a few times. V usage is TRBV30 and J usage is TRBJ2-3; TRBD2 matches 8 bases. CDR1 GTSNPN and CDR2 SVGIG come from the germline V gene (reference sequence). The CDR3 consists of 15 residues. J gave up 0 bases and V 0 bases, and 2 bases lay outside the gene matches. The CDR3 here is CAWSVPSGSTDTQYF. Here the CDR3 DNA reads TGTGCCTGGAGTGTGCCTAGCGGGAGCACAGATACGCAGTATTTT.